This is a list of T cell receptor beta chains from one sample in a study of T cell responses to AZD1222 COVID-19 vaccine. Clones were read by immunoSEQ multiplex PCR, and TCRdb kept only the in-frame ones, dropping some. The data hold over 130,000 clones, with roughly 92% observed a single time. The sample was peripheral blood, taken 28 days after the second AZD1222 dose. The receptor source for this set is an adult who received the AZD1222 COVID-19 vaccine. Both conserved end residues are part of each CDR3. The D gene is left open where the match is weak. Not all rows give a size; the values are once, few, many and, for expanded clones, a class.

d_gene	abundance	v_gene	j_gene	CDR3aa	CDR3nt
NA	once	TRBV5-6	TRBJ1-6	CASSLAGLSVTLHF	TGTGCCAGCAGCTTGGCGGGACTGTCAGTAACCCTCCACTTT
NA	NA	TRBV10-3	TRBJ1-4	CAISESTRAEGEKLFF	TGTGCCATCAGTGAGTCAACTAGGGCAGAAGGGGAAAAACTGTTTTTT
TRBD1	NA	TRBV28	TRBJ1-4	CASSSPTGGNEKLFF	TGTGCCAGCAGTTCACCGACAGGGGGGAATGAAAAACTGTTTTTT
NA	NA	TRBV28	TRBJ1-4	CASSLNKAAGADEKLFF	TGTGCCAGCAGTTTAAATAAGGCGGCGGGGGCGGACGAAAAACTGTTTTTT
NA	NA	TRBV7-8	TRBJ2-1	CASSSDRNRHNEQFF	TGTGCCAGCAGCTCCGACAGGAATCGACACAATGAGCAGTTCTTC
NA	NA	TRBV7-9	TRBJ1-1	CASSHPPTAPDLGNGAFF	TGTGCCAGCAGCCACCCCCCGACAGCCCCCGACCTCGGGAACGGAGCTTTCTTT
TRBD1	NA	TRBV6-5	TRBJ1-1	CASSYDGQGAEAFF	TGTGCCAGCAGTTACGATGGACAGGGGGCTGAAGCTTTCTTT
TRBD1	NA	TRBV19	TRBJ1-2	CASTRGDRGPGYTF	TGTGCCAGTACCCGTGGGGACAGGGGGCCTGGCTACACCTTC
TRBD2	NA	TRBV18	TRBJ2-7	CASSRLAGGGYEQYF	TGTGCCAGCTCAAGACTAGCGGGAGGGGGATACGAGCAGTACTTC
NA	NA	TRBV19	TRBJ2-3	CASRTGRAGPTDTQYF	TGTGCCAGTAGGACGGGTAGGGCGGGACCCACAGATACGCAGTATTTT
NA	NA	TRBV5-5	TRBJ1-1	CASSPGPGAEAFF	TGTGCCAGCAGCCCCGGCCCGGGGGCTGAAGCTTTCTTT
NA	NA	TRBV7-2	TRBJ1-5	CASSRQTNQPQHF	TGTGCCAGCAGCCGACAGACCAATCAGCCCCAGCATTTT
TRBD1	NA	TRBV28	TRBJ2-1	CASIGQDLVLGNEQFF	TGTGCCAGCATTGGACAGGATTTGGTGTTAGGCAATGAGCAGTTCTTC
TRBD1	NA	TRBV7-6	TRBJ1-2	CASSSGTGSLSTYGYTF	TGTGCCAGCAGCTCCGGGACAGGTTCCCTTTCTACCTATGGCTACACCTTC
NA	NA	TRBV12-3/TRBV12-4	TRBJ2-3	CASSLGDTQYF	TGTGCCAGCAGTTTGGGTGATACGCAGTATTTT
TRBD2	NA	TRBV7-8	TRBJ2-7	CASSPRGGIYEQYF	TGTGCCAGCAGCCCCCGCGGGGGGATCTACGAGCAGTACTTC